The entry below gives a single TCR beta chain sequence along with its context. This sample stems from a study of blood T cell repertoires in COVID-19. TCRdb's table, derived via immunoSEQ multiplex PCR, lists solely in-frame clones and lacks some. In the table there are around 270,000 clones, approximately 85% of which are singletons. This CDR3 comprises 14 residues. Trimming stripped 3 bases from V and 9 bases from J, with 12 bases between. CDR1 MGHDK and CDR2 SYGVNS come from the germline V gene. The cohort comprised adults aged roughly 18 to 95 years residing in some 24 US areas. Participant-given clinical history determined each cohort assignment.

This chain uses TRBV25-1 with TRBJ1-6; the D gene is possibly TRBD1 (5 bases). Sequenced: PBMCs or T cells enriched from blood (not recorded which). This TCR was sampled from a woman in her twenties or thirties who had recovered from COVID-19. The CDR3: CASSDVGGSSPLHF. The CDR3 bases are TGTGCCAGCAGTGATGTCGGGGGTAGTTCACCCCTCCACTTT.